At least ten counts were recorded for the clone carrying this TCR beta chain. These data come from a study of T-cell reconstitution after alpha-beta-depleted transplantation in children. A library of TCRbeta sequences, prepared with unique molecular identifiers, was generated. TCRdb reprocessed the PCR reads with MiXCR, giving one entry per CDR3 protein. The sample yields 200,000 to 250,000 distinct CDR3 sequences, around 13% seen once. V dropped 7 bases and J dropped 0 bases, with 15 bases sitting between them. Looked up from germline, CDR1 is MNHEY and CDR2 is SVGAGI. This CDR3 comprises 16 residues.

The sequence was obtained from a human donor who donated a stem cell graft to a child with acute lymphoblastic leukemia. The gene calls are TRBV6-5 and TRBJ2-2; D might be TRBD1 (6 bases). The material sequenced was PBMCs from the stem cell graft donor, taken from the stem cell graft. The CDR3: CASKATGQPNTGELFF. CDR3 nucleotides: TGTGCCAGCAAAGCCACAGGACAGCCGAACACCGGGGAGCTGTTTTTT.